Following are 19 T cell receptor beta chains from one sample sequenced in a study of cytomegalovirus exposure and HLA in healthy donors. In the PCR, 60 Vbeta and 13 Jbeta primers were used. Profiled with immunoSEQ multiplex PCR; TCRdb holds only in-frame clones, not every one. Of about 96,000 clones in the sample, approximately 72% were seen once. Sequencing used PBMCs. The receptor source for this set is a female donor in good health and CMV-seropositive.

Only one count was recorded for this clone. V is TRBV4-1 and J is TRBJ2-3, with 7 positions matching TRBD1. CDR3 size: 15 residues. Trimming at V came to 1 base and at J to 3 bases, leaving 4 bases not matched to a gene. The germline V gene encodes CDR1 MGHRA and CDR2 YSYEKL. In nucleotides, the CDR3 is TGCGCCAGCAGCCAAGGACAGGGTTGGACAGATACGCAGTATTTT. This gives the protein CASSQGQGWTDTQYF.

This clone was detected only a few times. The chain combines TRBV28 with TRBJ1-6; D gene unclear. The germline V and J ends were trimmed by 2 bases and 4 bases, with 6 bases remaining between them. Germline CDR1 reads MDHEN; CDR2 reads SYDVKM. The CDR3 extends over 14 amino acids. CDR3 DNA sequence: TGTGCCAGCAGTTTAGGGGAGTATAATTCACCCCTCCACTTT. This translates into CASSLGEYNSPLHF. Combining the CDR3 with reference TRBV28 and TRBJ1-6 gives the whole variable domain DVKVTQSSRYLVKRTGEKVFLECVQDMDHENMFWYRQDPGLGLRLIYFSYDVKMKEKGDIPEGYSVSREKKERFSLILESASTNQTSMYLCASSLGEYNSPLHFGNGTRLTVT.

The CDR3 coding sequence is TGTGCCAGCAGCCGGGACAGGGGGACTGAAGCTTTCTTT. Translating it yields CASSRDRGTEAFF. This chain uses TRBV7-2 with TRBJ1-1; 11 bases agree with TRBD1. After removal of 5 bases from V and 5 bases from J, the junction contained 1 base not matched to a gene. The CDR3 consists of 13 residues. CDR1 and CDR2 (germline): SGHTA, FQGNSA.

DNA of the CDR3: TGTGCCAGCAATCCCGACAGGGGTGGCGAAAAACTGTTTTTT. Translating gives CASNPDRGGEKLFF. The genes are TRBV2 and TRBJ1-4; 8 bases are shared with TRBD1. Germline CDR1 and CDR2: SNHLY and FYNNEI. The CDR3 has 14 amino acids. J gave up 8 bases and V 7 bases, and 9 bases lay outside the gene matches.

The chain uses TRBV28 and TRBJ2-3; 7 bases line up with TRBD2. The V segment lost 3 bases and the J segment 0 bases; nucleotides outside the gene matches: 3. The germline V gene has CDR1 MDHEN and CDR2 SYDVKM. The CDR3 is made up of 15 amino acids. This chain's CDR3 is CASSFGRESTDTQYF. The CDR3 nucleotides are TGTGCCAGCAGTTTTGGGCGGGAGAGCACAGATACGCAGTATTTT.

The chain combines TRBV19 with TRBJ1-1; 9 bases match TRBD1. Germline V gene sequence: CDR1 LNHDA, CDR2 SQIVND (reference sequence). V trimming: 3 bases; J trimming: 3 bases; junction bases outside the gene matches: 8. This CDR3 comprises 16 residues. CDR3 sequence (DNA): TGTGCCAGTAGTATCTTCGGGACAGGGTTGGACACTGAAGCTTTCTTT. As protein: CASSIFGTGLDTEAFF.

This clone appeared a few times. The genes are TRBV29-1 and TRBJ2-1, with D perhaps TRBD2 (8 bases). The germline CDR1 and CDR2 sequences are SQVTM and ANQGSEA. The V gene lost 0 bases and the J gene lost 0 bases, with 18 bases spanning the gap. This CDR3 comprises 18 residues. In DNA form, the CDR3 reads TGCAGCGTTGAAGATCCGGGAGGGGGCCTTCGCTCCTACAATGAGCAGTTCTTC. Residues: CSVEDPGGGLRSYNEQFF.

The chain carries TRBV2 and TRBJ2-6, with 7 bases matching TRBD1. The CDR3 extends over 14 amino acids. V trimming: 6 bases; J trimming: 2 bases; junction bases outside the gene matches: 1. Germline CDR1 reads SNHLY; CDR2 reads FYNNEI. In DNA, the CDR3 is TGTGCCAGCAGCCAGGGGGCTGGGGCCAACGTCCTGACTTTC. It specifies CASSQGAGANVLTF.

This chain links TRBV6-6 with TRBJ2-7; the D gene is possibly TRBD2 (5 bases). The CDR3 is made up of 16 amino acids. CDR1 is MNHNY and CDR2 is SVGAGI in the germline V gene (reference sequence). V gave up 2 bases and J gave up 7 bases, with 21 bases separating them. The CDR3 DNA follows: TGTGCCAGCAGTTACGGGGAAACAGACTATCCCTCTGAGCAGTACTTC. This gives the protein CASSYGETDYPSEQYF.

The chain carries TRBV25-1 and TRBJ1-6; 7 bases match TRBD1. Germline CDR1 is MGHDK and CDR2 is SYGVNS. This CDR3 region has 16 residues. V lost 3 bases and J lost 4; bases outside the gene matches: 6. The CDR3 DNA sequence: TGTGCCAGCAGTGAGCCGGGACAGCGATATAATTCACCCCTCCACTTT. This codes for CASSEPGQRYNSPLHF.

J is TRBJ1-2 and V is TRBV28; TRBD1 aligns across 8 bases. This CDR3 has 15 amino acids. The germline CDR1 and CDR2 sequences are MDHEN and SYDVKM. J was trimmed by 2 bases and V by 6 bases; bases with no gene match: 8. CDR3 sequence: CASRPDRGQNYGYTF. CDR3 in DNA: TGTGCCAGCAGACCCGACAGGGGACAGAACTATGGCTACACCTTC.

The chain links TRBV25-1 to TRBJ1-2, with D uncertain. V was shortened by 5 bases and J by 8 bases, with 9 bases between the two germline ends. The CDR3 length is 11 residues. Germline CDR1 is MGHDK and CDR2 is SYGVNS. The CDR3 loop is CASSRGRGYTF. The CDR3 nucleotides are TGTGCCAGCAGTCGCGGCCGGGGCTACACCTTC.

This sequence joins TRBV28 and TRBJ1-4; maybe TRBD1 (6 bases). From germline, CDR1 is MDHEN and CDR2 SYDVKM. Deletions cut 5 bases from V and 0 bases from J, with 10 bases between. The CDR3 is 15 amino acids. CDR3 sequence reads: CASSLGQSTNEKLFF. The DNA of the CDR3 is TGTGCCAGCAGTCTCGGACAGTCAACTAATGAAAAACTGTTTTTT.

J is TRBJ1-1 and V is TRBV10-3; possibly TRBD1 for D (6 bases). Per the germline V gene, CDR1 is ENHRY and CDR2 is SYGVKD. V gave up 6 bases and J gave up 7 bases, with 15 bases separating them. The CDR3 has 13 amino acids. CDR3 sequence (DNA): TGTGCCATCAGACGACAGGAGGCGGGTGAAGCTTTCTTT. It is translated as CAIRRQEAGEAFF.

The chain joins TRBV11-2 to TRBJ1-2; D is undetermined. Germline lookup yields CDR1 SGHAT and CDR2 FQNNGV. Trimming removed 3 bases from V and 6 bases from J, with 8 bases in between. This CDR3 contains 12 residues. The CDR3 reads CASSLEGDGYTF. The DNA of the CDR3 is TGTGCCAGCAGCTTGGAGGGAGATGGCTACACCTTC.

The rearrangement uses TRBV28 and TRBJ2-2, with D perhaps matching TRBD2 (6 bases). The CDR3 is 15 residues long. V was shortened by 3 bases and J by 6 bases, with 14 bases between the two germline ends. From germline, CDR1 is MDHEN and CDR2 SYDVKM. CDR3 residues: CASSFLGWRAGELFF. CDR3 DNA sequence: TGTGCCAGCAGTTTTTTAGGCTGGAGGGCCGGGGAGCTGTTTTTT. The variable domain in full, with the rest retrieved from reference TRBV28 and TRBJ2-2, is DVKVTQSSRYLVKRTGEKVFLECVQDMDHENMFWYRQDPGLGLRLIYFSYDVKMKEKGDIPEGYSVSREKKERFSLILESASTNQTSMYLCASSFLGWRAGELFFGEGSRLTVL.

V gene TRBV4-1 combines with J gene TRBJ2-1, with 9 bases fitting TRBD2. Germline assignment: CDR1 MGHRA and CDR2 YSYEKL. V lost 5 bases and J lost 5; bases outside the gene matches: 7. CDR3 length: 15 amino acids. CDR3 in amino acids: CASSVGTSHDNEQFF. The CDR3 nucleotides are TGCGCCAGCAGCGTGGGGACTAGCCACGACAATGAGCAGTTCTTC.

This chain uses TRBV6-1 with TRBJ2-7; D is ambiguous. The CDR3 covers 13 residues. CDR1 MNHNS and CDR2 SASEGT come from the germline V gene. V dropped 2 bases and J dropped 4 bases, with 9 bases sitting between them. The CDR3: CASSEQNQYEQYF. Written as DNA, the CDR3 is TGTGCCAGCAGTGAACAGAATCAATACGAGCAGTACTTC.

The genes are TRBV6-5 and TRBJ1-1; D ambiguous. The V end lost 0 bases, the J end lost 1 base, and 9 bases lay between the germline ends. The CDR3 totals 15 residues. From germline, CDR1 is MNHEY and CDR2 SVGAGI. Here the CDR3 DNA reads TGTGCCAGCAGTTACTCGAGACTAGGGAACACTGAAGCTTTCTTT. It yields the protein CASSYSRLGNTEAFF.